This TCR beta chain appears in the sequencing data of a study of response to subunit inactivated influenza vaccine. This clonotype was detected only a few times. The V and J ends lost 7 bases and 8 bases respectively, with 17 bases between them. Germline V gene data show CDR1 as SQVTM and CDR2 as ANQGSEA. The CDR3 has 12 residues. MiXCR was run by TCRdb on the RT-PCR reads, yielding one entry per CDR3 protein. The repertoire consists of approximately 680,000 distinct CDR3 sequences, with 15% to 19% occurring once and the leading ten covering about 9.9%. V and J are TRBV29-1 and TRBJ1-2, with a tentative D call TRBD1 (6 bases). This TCR was recovered from a man aged 50 to 59 who received an inactivated influenza vaccine. This specimen was PBMCs from blood, taken about 11 days after vaccination. In DNA form, the CDR3 reads TGCAGCGCTTTTTTGGGGGCAAGAGGCTACACCTTC. It codes for CSAFLGARGYTF.